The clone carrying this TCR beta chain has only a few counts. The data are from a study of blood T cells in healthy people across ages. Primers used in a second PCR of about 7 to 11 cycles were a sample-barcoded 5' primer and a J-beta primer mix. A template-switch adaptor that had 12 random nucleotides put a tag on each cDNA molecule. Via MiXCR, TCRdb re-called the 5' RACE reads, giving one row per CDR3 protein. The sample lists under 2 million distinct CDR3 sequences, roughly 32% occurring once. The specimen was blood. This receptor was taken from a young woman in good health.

CDR3 nucleotides: TGCAGTGCTAGTCCTGCAGGGGCCGAGACCCAGTACTTC. Encoded protein: CSASPAGAETQYF. The rearrangement links TRBV20-1 to TRBJ2-5; a possible D gene is TRBD1 (6 bases). Between the trimmed V and J ends, which lost 3 bases and 5 bases, there was a span of 13 bases. Germline CDR1 reads DFQATT; CDR2 reads SNEGSKA (reference sequence). The CDR3 length is 13 residues.